The 7 T cell receptor beta chains presented below share a single source sample, sequenced in a study of T cell responses to AZD1222 COVID-19 vaccine. The method was immunoSEQ multiplex PCR; TCRdb's version includes in-frame clones alone and lacks a portion of them. This sample carries around 160,000 clones, approximately 94% of them seen once, and the ten largest clones take just over 5%. The specimen was peripheral blood, collected 28 days after the second AZD1222 dose. These receptors came from an adult who received the AZD1222 COVID-19 vaccine.

The chain uses TRBV6-5 and TRBJ1-5, with D unresolved. Trimming cost V 6 bases and J 5 bases, with 11 bases left between them. The CDR3 covers 13 residues. From germline, CDR1 is MNHEY and CDR2 SVGAGI. DNA of the CDR3: TGTGCCAGCAGCCCCGAAGCTGATCAGCCCCAGCATTTT. This translates into CASSPEADQPQHF.

This chain connects TRBV19 to TRBJ1-1; D uncertain. V was trimmed by 1 base and J by 2 bases, leaving 2 bases between them. Per germline, CDR1 LNHDA and CDR2 SQIVND (reference sequence). There are 12 residues in the CDR3. In DNA form, the CDR3 reads TGTGCCAGTAGTATAGGAAACACTGAAGCTTTCTTT. It translates to CASSIGNTEAFF.

This clone was detected only once. This chain uses TRBV30 with TRBJ2-7; D not resolved. With 2 bases removed from V and 1 base from J, the gap between germline ends came to 6 bases. Germline V gene data show CDR1 as GTSNPN and CDR2 as SVGIG (reference sequence). There are 12 residues in the CDR3. The CDR3 loop reads CAWSRPSYEQYF. The CDR3 DNA reads TGTGCCTGGAGTAGGCCATCCTACGAGCAGTACTTC.

This chain connects TRBV6-5 to TRBJ2-1; tentatively, D is TRBD2 (5 bases). Trimming took 7 bases from V and 7 from J, leaving 17 bases between them. The V gene's germline CDR1 is MNHEY and CDR2 SVGAGI. This CDR3 has 14 residues. The CDR3 bases are TGTGCCAGCAACGGGGATGCAATCGAGAATGAGCAGTTCTTC. This translates into CASNGDAIENEQFF.

The chain couples TRBV7-7 to TRBJ1-1, with TRBD1 identical over 7 bases. This CDR3 contains 19 residues. Germline-derived CDR1 and CDR2 are SSHAT and FNYEAQ (reference sequence). V gave up 1 base and J gave up 1 base; unmatched junction bases: 15. In nucleotides, the CDR3 is TGTGCCAGCAGCTTAGGCCCGTTGGAGGGAGGGGGCTGGAACACTGAAGCTTTCTTT. Protein product: CASSLGPLEGGGWNTEAFF.

The chain has TRBV18 and TRBJ2-3; TRBD2 might be the D (5 bases). V was pared by 4 bases and J by 6 bases, with 20 bases between. Germline V CDR1 and CDR2: KGHSH, LQKENI. This CDR3 region has 16 residues. CDR3 nucleotide sequence: TGTGCCAGCTCACTCCCCAGGAAGGCAGGAGGTGATACGCAGTATTTT. It translates to CASSLPRKAGGDTQYF.

The table lists this clone with a count of one. The chain carries TRBV28 and TRBJ1-1; the D gene is possibly TRBD1 (5 bases). Germline V gives CDR1 MDHEN, CDR2 SYDVKM. This CDR3 spans 14 amino acids. The V end lost 6 bases, the J end lost 1 base, and 12 bases lay between the germline ends. CDR3 sequence: CASSPGLQNTEAFF. The CDR3 nucleotides are TGTGCCAGCAGCCCGGGACTACAGAACACTGAAGCTTTCTTT. The complete variable domain, with remaining parts taken from reference TRBV28 and TRBJ1-1, reads DVKVTQSSRYLVKRTGEKVFLECVQDMDHENMFWYRQDPGLGLRLIYFSYDVKMKEKGDIPEGYSVSREKKERFSLILESASTNQTSMYLCASSPGLQNTEAFFGQGTRLTVV.